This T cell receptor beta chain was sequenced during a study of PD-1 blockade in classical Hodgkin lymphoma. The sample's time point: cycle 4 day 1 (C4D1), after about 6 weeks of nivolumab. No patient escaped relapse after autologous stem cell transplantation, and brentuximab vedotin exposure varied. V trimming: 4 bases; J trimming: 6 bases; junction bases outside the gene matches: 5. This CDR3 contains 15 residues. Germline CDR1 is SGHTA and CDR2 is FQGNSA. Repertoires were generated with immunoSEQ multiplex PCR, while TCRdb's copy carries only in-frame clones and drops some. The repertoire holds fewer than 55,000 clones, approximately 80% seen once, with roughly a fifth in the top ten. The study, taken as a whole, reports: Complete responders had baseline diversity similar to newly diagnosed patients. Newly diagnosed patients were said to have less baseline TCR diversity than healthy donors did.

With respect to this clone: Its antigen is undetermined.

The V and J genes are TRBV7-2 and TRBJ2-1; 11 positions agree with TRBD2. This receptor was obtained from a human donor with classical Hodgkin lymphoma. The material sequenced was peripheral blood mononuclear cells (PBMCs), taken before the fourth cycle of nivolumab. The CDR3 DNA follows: TGTGCCAGCAGCTCCGGACTAGCGGGCGGCAATGAGCAGTTCTTC. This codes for CASSSGLAGGNEQFF.